This T cell receptor beta chain was identified in a study of blood T cell repertoires in COVID-19. Study at large: PBMCs, B-cell-depleted T cells, or T cells were the source of the cDNA or gDNA that made up the material.

The method was immunoSEQ multiplex PCR; TCRdb's version includes in-frame clones alone and lacks a portion of them. The repertoire holds roughly 330,000 clones, with 87% as singletons. This clone appeared a few times. This receptor was taken from a woman aged 30 to 39 who had recovered from COVID-19. Sample: PBMCs or T cells enriched from blood (not recorded which).

CDR3: CASSYGSINGYTF. CDR3 in DNA: TGTGCCAGCAGTTACGGCAGTATTAATGGCTACACCTTC. V usage is TRBV6-5 and J usage is TRBJ1-2; the D is unclear. V was pared by 2 bases and J by 6 bases, with 10 bases between. There are 13 residues in the CDR3. Per the germline V gene, CDR1 is MNHEY and CDR2 is SVGAGI.